This T cell receptor (beta chain) appears in the sequencing data of a study of siplizumab effects on memory and regulatory T cells. The CDR3 contains 15 residues. Germline V gene lookup returns CDR1 SSHAT and CDR2 FNYEAQ (reference sequence). Some clones are missing from TCRdb's copy, which holds only in-frame ones; the method was immunoSEQ multiplex PCR. This sample yields about 50,000 clones, of which approximately 84% are seen a single time; less than 0.35% belongs to the top ten. The study, taken as a whole, reports: Proliferating Tregs from siplizumab cultures lacked functional confirmation of suppression. With siplizumab, cumulative frequency of CD4+ memory-derived alloreactive sequences dropped significantly.

This clone was seen once. Its specificity is unknown. One end of the junction fails to match germline, which may point to a read error. The TCR sequence derives from a human donor in good health. Sequencing was done on a sample of naive CD8+ T cells sorted from blood. The chain recombines TRBV7-7 with TRBJ2-2; D gene uncertain. In DNA, the CDR3 is TGTGCTAGCAGCCGGGTCCCTGCGAACACCGGGGAGCTGTTTTTT. It codes for CASSRVPANTGELFF. Combining the CDR3 with reference TRBV7-7 and TRBJ2-2 gives the whole variable domain GAGVSQSPRYKVTKRGQDVTLRCDPISSHATLYWYQQALGQGPEFLTYFNYEAQPDKSGLPSDRFSAERPEGSISTLTIQRTEQRDSAMYRCASSRVPANTGELFFGEGSRLTVL.